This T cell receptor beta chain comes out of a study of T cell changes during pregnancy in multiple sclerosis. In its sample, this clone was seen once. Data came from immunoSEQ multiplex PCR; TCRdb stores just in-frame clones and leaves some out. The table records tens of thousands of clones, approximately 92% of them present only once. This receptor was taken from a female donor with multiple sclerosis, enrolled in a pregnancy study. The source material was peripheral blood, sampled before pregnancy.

DNA of the CDR3: TGTGCCAGCAGTTTACCCGGGACAGGGCGTGAAAAACTGTTTTTT. Translating gives CASSLPGTGREKLFF. The chain carries TRBV28 and TRBJ1-4; 9 bases align to TRBD1. The CDR3 sequence is 15 residues long. Germline trimming cut 2 bases from V and 7 bases from J; bases unmatched to any gene: 5. Per germline, CDR1 MDHEN and CDR2 SYDVKM.